The T cell receptor beta chain described here comes from a study of blood T cell repertoires in COVID-19 (dated by TCRdb to about 2020). As for the study more broadly: Samples covering the acute and convalescent phases of COVID-19 were provided by collaborators in the United States, Italy and Spain. The prospective study material was composed of cDNA or gDNA derived from T cells, B-cell-depleted T cells, or PBMCs. Subjects who had been exposed to COVID-19, were actively infected with it, or had recovered from it provided the deeply sampled blood TCRbeta repertoires that made up the dataset. The repertoires were made available in a free public database intended to serve as a resource for research on the immune response to SARS-CoV-2. Samples were obtained from the ongoing ImmuneRACE study (first 160 participants) and from over a thousand subjects provided by 6 global collaborators. A de-identified subject ID, COVID-19 status, age in years and sex were almost always included in the sample metadata. HLA class I and class II types, where available, came from metadata supplied by the sample provider rather than from assay-based typing. Paper-wide results and their limitations: The quantity of clinical and demographic metadata differed by source and by participant and was supplied without curation.

To note about this clone: No antigen is known for it. No base quality information exists; no much larger clone differs at one position.

TCRbeta CDR3 regions were amplified from genomic DNA by means of the immunoSEQ Assay, a bias-controlled multiplex PCR. The authors' pipeline ran thus. Within the assay, amplification of reference gene primers was used to estimate how many nucleated cells each sample contained. To quantify the absolute abundance of each unique TCRbeta CDR3 rearrangement, sequence reads were collapsed and filtered. For each sample, productive Simpson clonality was calculated by taking the square root of Simpson's diversity index across productive rearrangements. TCRdb provides this immuneACCESS table in a form limited to in-frame rearrangements. Some clones are lacking; in checked studies, under half of them reflect an unresolved V gene, and why the rest are absent is not known. From that table come the V and J calls and clone size; the DNA was used to work out D and trimming. The sample contains approximately 230,000 clones, about nine tenths of them found a single time. The ten largest account for about 2% of the sample.

Another Seattle source contributed samples from volunteer blood donors who had recovered from COVID-19. Whole blood was collected in K2EDTA tubes by collaborating institutions according to the institutions' own protocols. For TCRbeta analysis, collaborator samples were shipped as frozen whole blood, as isolated PBMCs, or as DNA extracted from either sample type. The clonotype originates from a man aged 25-40 years who had recovered from COVID-19. Sequenced material: peripheral blood.

The bases read TGTGCCAGCAGCTCAGGACGGGAGGCATACGAGCAGTACTTC. Translated, it gives CASSSGREAYEQYF. The rearranged chain carries TRBV7-9 and TRBJ2-7; 7 bases in the middle match TRBD2. The germline V gene (reference sequence) sets CDR1 to SEHNR and CDR2 to FQNEAQ. V is cut back by 4 bases and J by 4 bases, with 7 bases in the junction unmatched. There are 14 amino acids in the CDR3, from cysteine to phenylalanine inclusive. The kept DNA is CDR3 alone, 42 bases in frame from the first base. With all but the CDR3 taken from the reference TRBV7-9 and TRBJ2-7 genes, the full variable domain is: DTGVSQNPRHKITKRGQNVTFRCDPISEHNRLYWYRQTLGQGPEFLTYFQNEAQLEKSRLLSDRFSAERPKGSFSTLEIQRTEQGDSAMYLCASSSGREAYEQYFGPGTRLTVT.